A single sample gave rise to the 11 T cell receptor beta chains below, sequenced in a study of T cell responses to AZD1222 COVID-19 vaccine. Only in-frame clones appear in the TCRdb table, and some are missing; sequencing was by immunoSEQ multiplex PCR. Of around 25,000 clones listed, about nine tenths are singletons. Sequenced here: peripheral blood, sampled 28 days after the second AZD1222 dose. Receptors originate from an adult who received the AZD1222 COVID-19 vaccine.

The chain uses TRBV28 and TRBJ1-1; the D gene is possibly TRBD1 (5 bases). Trimming pared 5 bases from V and 4 bases from J, leaving 14 bases between. The CDR3 consists of 14 residues. Germline V lookup: CDR1 MDHEN, CDR2 SYDVKM. CDR3 amino acids: CASSPGGRGTEAFF. CDR3 bases: TGTGCCAGCAGTCCTGGGGGTCGGGGCACTGAAGCTTTCTTT.

The chain has TRBV1 and TRBJ2-1; the table assigns TRBD1, which was not confirmed against the DNA. TRBV1 is termed a pseudogene. This CDR3 comprises 16 residues. This CDR3 is CTSSQGNRDRGNEQFF. DNA for the CDR3: TGCACCAGCAGCCAGGGGAACAGGGACAGGGGCAATGAGCAGTTCTTC.

Worth noting for this clone: One junction end disagrees with the germline gene, perhaps due to a read error. The chain carries TRBV6-5 and TRBJ2-7; TRBD1 might be the D (6 bases). The length of the CDR3 is 10 residues. CDR1 is MNHEY and CDR2 is SVGAGI in the germline V gene. CDR3 in DNA: TGTGCCAGCGGGGACCGGGACATACGATTC. Its translation is CASGDRDIRF.

The chain links TRBV5-1 to TRBJ2-1; tentatively, D is TRBD1 or TRBD2 (5 bases each). From germline, CDR1 is SGHRS and CDR2 YFSETQ. The CDR3 spans 13 residues. The ends were cut back, 4 bases at V and 10 bases at J, with 15 bases in the middle. CDR3 DNA: TGCGCCAGCAGCCAAACTCGAGAGGGGGAGCAGTTCTTC. Protein sequence: CASSQTREGEQFF.

The CDR3 coding sequence is TGCGCCAGCCATCCTGGACAGGGGCCTTTCTACGAGCAGTACTTC. It yields the protein CASHPGQGPFYEQYF. The chain couples TRBV10-2 to TRBJ2-7; 9 bases map to TRBD1. The CDR3 has 15 amino acids. The ends lost 8 bases at V and 3 bases at J; junction bases unmatched: 11. CDR1 is WSHSY, CDR2 SAAADI, per germline.

The V and J genes are TRBV21-1 and TRBJ2-1; the D call in the table, TRBD2, was not verified against the DNA. TRBV21-1 is assigned pseudogene status. CDR3 length equals 15 residues. The CDR3, as DNA: TGTGCCAGCCCAGGGCGGGAGACCCGGTACAATGAGCAGTTCTTC. Its protein product is CASPGRETRYNEQFF.

The chain has TRBV9 and TRBJ2-3; 9 nucleotides agree with TRBD1. The V gene end was trimmed by 0 bases and the J gene end by 2 bases; junction bases not matched to a gene: 4. The CDR3 totals 16 residues. CDR1 and CDR2 (germline): SGDLS, YYNGEE. Here the CDR3 DNA reads TGTGCCAGCAGCGTAGGGACAGGGGACGACACAGATACGCAGTATTTT. Translated, it gives CASSVGTGDDTDTQYF.

The chain employs TRBV29-1 and TRBJ1-2, with D unclear. CDR1 is SQVTM, CDR2 ANQGSEA, per germline. The CDR3 contains 13 residues. The V end lost 0 bases, the J end lost 3 bases, and 8 bases lay between the germline ends. This CDR3 is CSVEDQRYYGYTF. In DNA form, the CDR3 reads TGCAGCGTTGAAGACCAGCGCTACTATGGCTACACCTTC.

This clone was recorded a few times. The rearrangement links TRBV27 to TRBJ1-1; 7 bases agree with TRBD1. V trimming: 5 bases; J trimming: 1 base; junction bases outside the gene matches: 1. The CDR3 sequence is 13 residues long. The germline CDR1 and CDR2 sequences are MNHEY and SMNVEV (reference sequence). The CDR3 here is CASSHRGNTEAFF. The CDR3 nucleotides are TGTGCCAGCAGTCACAGGGGGAACACTGAAGCTTTCTTT.

This clone was recorded once. V is TRBV3-1 (or the pseudogene TRBV3-2) and J is TRBJ1-3; D is uncertain. The CDR3 extends over 15 amino acids. V lost 0 bases and J lost 2, with 8 bases in between. Looked up from germline, CDR1 is LGHDT and CDR2 is YNNKEL (reference sequence). CDR3 DNA: TGTGCCAGCAGCCAAGATGGGAACCCTGGAAACACCATATATTTT. Translated, it gives CASSQDGNPGNTIYF.

This clone appeared once. The CDR3 loop is CASSERTGGSIQYF. CDR3 bases: TGCGCCAGCAGTGAGAGGACAGGGGGAAGCATTCAGTACTTC. V is TRBV10-1 and J is TRBJ2-4, with 10 bases fitting TRBD1. Losses at the gene ends were 2 bases for V and 9 bases for J; bases not matched to a gene: 4. CDR3 length: 14 residues. CDR1 WNHNN and CDR2 SYGVQD come from the germline V gene (reference sequence).